This T cell receptor (beta chain) was retrieved from a study of blood T cell repertoires in COVID-19 (dated by TCRdb to 2018 to 2021). In terms of the full investigation: Collaborator samples came from the United States, Italy and Spain and covered acute and convalescent phases of COVID-19. Samples were obtained from the ongoing ImmuneRACE study (first 160 participants) and from some 1,300 subjects provided by 6 global collaborators. The prospective study material was composed of cDNA or gDNA derived from T cells, B-cell-depleted T cells, or PBMCs. Where HLA class I and class II types were available, the types were taken from metadata supplied by the sample provider, not from assay-based typing. Deeply sampled blood TCRbeta repertoires from subjects exposed to, actively infected with, or recovered from COVID-19 were included in the dataset. A de-identified subject ID, COVID-19 status, age in years and sex were almost always included in the sample metadata. The repertoires were released in a freely available public database meant as a resource for research on the immune response to SARS-CoV-2.

TCRbeta CDR3 regions were amplified from genomic DNA using the immunoSEQ Assay, a bias-controlled multiplex PCR. The study's processing was this. The number of nucleated cells in each sample was estimated by amplification of reference gene primers within the assay. To quantify the absolute abundance of each unique TCRbeta CDR3 rearrangement, sequence reads were collapsed and filtered. For each sample, productive Simpson clonality was calculated by taking the square root of Simpson's diversity index across productive rearrangements. Drawn from immuneACCESS, this table holds only the in-frame rearrangements with V and J called that TCRdb kept. Clones are partly lost; checked studies trace under half to an unresolved V gene and leave the rest unexplained. V and J calls and clone size are as listed in that table; D and trimming were resolved from the DNA. The table for this sample lists hundreds of thousands of clones; approximately 90% of them were counted only once. About 1% of the sample lies in the top ten.

As regards this clone: No antigen is known for it. The junction departs from the called germline gene at one end, perhaps through a read error.

Points the paper makes about the study in general: How much clinical and demographic metadata was included differed by source and by participant, and the metadata was provided uncurated.

Sequences SNHLY (CDR1) and FYNNEI (CDR2) are obtained from the germline V gene. The CDR3 goes from the cysteine to the phenylalanine over 14 residues. Only the CDR3 portion is preserved as DNA: 42 bases, with reading frame beginning at the first base. Enrolling through a virtual design, the prospective study's participants ranged in age from about 18 to 89 years and lived across roughly 23 United States geographic areas. In the prospective study, participants were assigned to cohorts based on the clinical history participants reported in a screening survey and a study questionnaire. ImmuneRACE Cohort 3 recovered participants were defined by two consecutive negative NP/OP PCR tests, healthcare professional clearance, or symptom resolution. In the prospective study, mobile phlebotomists collected whole blood, serum and a nasopharyngeal or oropharyngeal swab from each participant. Prospective study participants could optionally give additional blood draws and questionnaires over a roughly 2-month period. Prospective study blood samples were shipped either frozen or at room temperature before DNA extraction.

The receptor was isolated from a man aged 18 to 30 who had recovered from COVID-19. The chain employs TRBV2 and TRBJ2-2, with the D gene uncertain. The sample was PBMCs or T cells enriched from blood (not recorded which). The CDR3 protein is CASSVQMNAGELFF. The DNA sequence is as follows: TGTGCCAGCAGTGTCCAGATGAACGCCGGGGAGCTGTTTTTT.